This T cell receptor (beta chain) was retrieved from a study of blood T cell repertoires in COVID-19. Study details: Both acute and convalescent COVID-19 samples were obtained from the United States, Italy and Spain. T cells, B-cell-depleted T cells, or PBMCs supplied cDNA or gDNA.

Germline values: CDR1 MNHEY, CDR2 SMNVEV (reference sequence). The V end lost 6 bases, the J end lost 1 base, and 7 bases lay between the germline ends. The CDR3 runs 13 residues. In the original workflow: By means of reference gene primer amplification, nucleated cell counts were estimated. Measured with immunoSEQ multiplex PCR; TCRdb has only the in-frame clones, and not every one. The V and J calls and clone size were taken over from that table, and D and trimming were inferred from the DNA. The sample lists around 280,000 clones; around 87% were seen once. This clone showed up just a few times. Specimen: peripheral blood. The gene calls are TRBV27 and TRBJ1-5; D is unresolved. This sequence was found in a man in his 70s with acute or convalescent COVID-19. CDR3 DNA sequence: TGTGCCAGCAGCTTAGGCAGCAATCAGCCCCAGCATTTT. Protein product: CASSLGSNQPQHF.